This T cell receptor beta chain originates from a study of beta chain features in type 1 diabetes. The wider study: Healthy donors, compared against patients, showed similar age, gender and cell yields.

The whole isolated RNA underwent reverse transcription, so sequencing captured expressed TCRB transcripts. The repertoire was sequenced with immunoSEQ multiplex PCR; TCRdb's copy has only in-frame clones and lacks some. This table has about 340,000 clones, roughly a tenth appearing once. With 3 bases clipped from V and 7 bases from J, the junction kept 2 bases outside the gene matches. The germline V gene has CDR1 SEHNR and CDR2 FQNEAQ (reference sequence). The CDR3 loop spans 12 amino acids. On this clone itself: Its antigen is as yet unknown. This may be a read error, as it is one base from a much larger clone. The same CDR3 also results from other DNA sequences found in this sample.

Study-level results: The study found that naive, central memory and Treg TCRB repertoires appeared more similar in patients than in healthy donors. People with Type 1 diabetes carried modestly yet significantly shorter TCRB CDR3s in all four CD4+ subsets.

The specimen sequenced was central memory CD4+ T cells from blood. The TCR sequence derives from a man under 40 with type 1 diabetes. V and J are TRBV7-9 and TRBJ1-2; 7 bases are shared with TRBD1. The CDR3 sequence is CASSFQGGGYTF. The DNA of the CDR3 is TGTGCCAGCAGCTTCCAGGGGGGTGGCTACACCTTC.